A single sample gave rise to the 10 T cell receptor beta chains below, sequenced in a study of response to subunit inactivated influenza vaccine. TCRdb called the RT-PCR reads again in MiXCR, with one record for every CDR3 protein. The sample records about 500,000 distinct CDR3 sequences, more than 15% being singletons. This specimen consisted of CD4+ T cells sorted from PBMCs, obtained about 23 months after vaccination. The receptors come from a man between 50 and 69 years old who received an inactivated influenza vaccine.

This clonotype was observed a handful of times. This chain connects TRBV24-1 to TRBJ2-1; weak D call: TRBD1 (6 bases). CDR3 size: 13 residues. Per germline, CDR1 KGHDR and CDR2 SFDVKD. Deletions cut 5 bases from V and 9 bases from J, with 13 bases between. The CDR3 sequence: CATSAGVDVEQFF. The DNA of the CDR3 is TGTGCCACCAGTGCAGGGGTAGATGTTGAGCAGTTCTTC.

This clonotype was observed a handful of times. The chain combines TRBV4-3 with TRBJ1-5, with D unresolved. The CDR3 covers 14 residues. Germline V gene sequence: CDR1 LGHNA, CDR2 YSLEER. V gave up 4 bases and J gave up 4 bases, with 11 bases separating them. The CDR3 DNA is TGCGCCAGCAGCCCCACCCACGGAAATCAGCCCCAGCATTTT. It translates to CASSPTHGNQPQHF.

This clonotype appeared many times. The CDR3 nucleotides are TGTGCCAGCAACCGGGGGGGTCCCCTGCACGAGCAGTACTTC. Translation: CASNRGGPLHEQYF. V usage is TRBV9 and J usage is TRBJ2-7; 8 bases align to TRBD2. The CDR3 has 14 residues. Germline V lookup: CDR1 SGDLS, CDR2 YYNGEE. Germline trimming cut 6 bases from V and 5 bases from J; bases unmatched to any gene: 10. The complete variable domain, with remaining parts taken from reference TRBV9 and TRBJ2-7, reads DSGVTQTPKHLITATGQRVTLRCSPRSGDLSVYWYQQSLDQGLQFLIQYYNGEERAKGNILERFSAQQFPDLHSELNLSSLELGDSALYFCASNRGGPLHEQYFGPGTRLTVT.

This clonotype appeared many times. Here the CDR3 DNA reads TGCGCCAGCAGCTTGAGTCTTTACGGTGAGCAGTTCTTC. Protein: CASSLSLYGEQFF. The chain links TRBV5-1 to TRBJ2-1; the D is unclear. V lost 1 base to trimming and J lost 9 bases, with 11 bases between them. This CDR3 has 13 amino acids. Germline V lookup: CDR1 SGHRS, CDR2 YFSETQ.

The V and J genes are TRBV5-1 and TRBJ1-1; unclear D gene. This CDR3 has 14 amino acids. Looked up from germline, CDR1 is SGHRS and CDR2 is YFSETQ. The ends were cut back, 0 bases at V and 3 bases at J, with 9 bases in the middle. CDR3 nucleotide sequence: TGCGCCAGCAGCTTGGATACGGAGGACACTGAAGCTTTCTTT. Translated, it gives CASSLDTEDTEAFF. Supplemented by reference TRBV5-1 and TRBJ1-1, the full variable domain reads KAGVTQTPRYLIKTRGQQVTLSCSPISGHRSVSWYQQTPGQGLQFLFEYFSETQRNKGNFPGRFSGRQFSNSRSEMNVSTLELGDSALYLCASSLDTEDTEAFFGQGTRLTVV.

The chain has TRBV10-3 and TRBJ1-4; 8 bases are a match to TRBD1. The trim removed 4 bases at V and 5 bases at J, leaving 0 bases unmatched. This CDR3 is built from 13 residues. The germline V gene encodes CDR1 ENHRY and CDR2 SYGVKD. As DNA, the CDR3 is TGTGCCATCAGTGGGACAGGGAATGAAAAACTGTTTTTT. This codes for CAISGTGNEKLFF.

The chain recombines TRBV2 with TRBJ1-5, with D possibly matching TRBD1 (5 bases). Germline loops: CDR1 SNHLY, CDR2 FYNNEI. Trimming took off 7 bases at V and 7 bases at J, with 14 bases between the two ends. CDR3 size: 13 residues. Here the CDR3 reads CASTPEDNQPQHF. The CDR3 bases are TGTGCCAGCACCCCGGAGGACAACCAGCCCCAGCATTTT.

The V and J genes are TRBV29-1 and TRBJ2-1; either TRBD1 or TRBD2 may fit D (5 bases each). Germline-derived CDR1 and CDR2 are SQVTM and ANQGSEA. The length of the CDR3 is 12 residues. The germline V and J ends were trimmed by 5 bases and 10 bases, with 15 bases remaining between them. In DNA form, the CDR3 reads TGCAGCGTTACCTCCGGGACGCCAGAGCAGTTCTTC. This codes for CSVTSGTPEQFF.

As DNA, the CDR3 is TGTGCCACCAGTGTCGGCGCAGGGAATGAGCAGTTCTTC. Protein: CATSVGAGNEQFF. The J gene is TRBJ2-1, the V gene TRBV24-1; D possibly corresponds to TRBD1 (5 bases). Germline-derived CDR1 and CDR2 are KGHDR and SFDVKD. Trimming took off 5 bases at V and 7 bases at J, with 11 bases between the two ends. There are 13 residues in the CDR3.

V usage is TRBV3-1 and J usage is TRBJ2-7, with no clear D. The CDR3 has 15 residues. Looked up from germline, CDR1 is LGHDT and CDR2 is YNNKEL (reference sequence). The germline V and J ends were trimmed by 0 bases and 3 bases, with 12 bases remaining between them. The CDR3 loop is CASSQDRRYYYEQYF. The CDR3 DNA follows: TGTGCCAGCAGCCAAGATAGGCGCTATTACTACGAGCAGTACTTC.